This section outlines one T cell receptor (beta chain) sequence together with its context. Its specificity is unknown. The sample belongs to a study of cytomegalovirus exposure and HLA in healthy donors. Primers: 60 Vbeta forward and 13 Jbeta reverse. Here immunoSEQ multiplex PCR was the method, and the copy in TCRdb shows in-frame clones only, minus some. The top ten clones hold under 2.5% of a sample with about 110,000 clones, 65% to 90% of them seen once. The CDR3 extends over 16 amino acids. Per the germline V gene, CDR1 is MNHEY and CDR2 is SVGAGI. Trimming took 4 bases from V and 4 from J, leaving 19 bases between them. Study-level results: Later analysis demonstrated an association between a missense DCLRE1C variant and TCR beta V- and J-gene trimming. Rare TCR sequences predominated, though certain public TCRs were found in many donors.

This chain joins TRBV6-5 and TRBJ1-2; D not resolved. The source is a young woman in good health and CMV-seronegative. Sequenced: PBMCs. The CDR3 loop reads CASSFINPGAGYGYTF. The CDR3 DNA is TGTGCCAGCAGTTTCATCAACCCGGGAGCTGGCTATGGCTACACCTTC.